These T cell receptor beta chains were read from a single sample in a study of T cells in narcolepsy. Produced via immunoSEQ multiplex PCR; TCRdb's table is partial and in-frame only. Here the sample spans 20,000 to 30,000 clones, more than 80% being singletons. The sequenced sample was CD45RA- memory CD4+ T cells from PBMCs. All receptors come from a human donor with narcolepsy. Both conserved end residues are part of each CDR3. The D gene is left open where the match is weak. The size field is filled for only some rows; it gives once, few, many or a size class.

TRBV25-1	TRBJ2-1	NA	NA	CASSGGAYLYNEQFF	TGTGCCAGCAGTGGCGGGGCCTACTTATACAATGAGCAGTTCTTC
TRBV7-3	TRBJ2-5	NA	NA	CASSLSSSQETQYF	TGTGCCAGCAGCCTAAGCTCCAGTCAAGAGACCCAGTACTTC
TRBV5-8	TRBJ2-1	NA	NA	CASSLGQAPSYNEQFF	TGTGCCAGCAGCTTGGGGCAGGCGCCTTCCTACAATGAGCAGTTCTTC
TRBV21-1	TRBJ1-2	NA	NA	CASSKVRFRGWGYTF	TGTGCCAGCAGCAAAGTAAGGTTTCGGGGATGGGGCTACACCTTC
TRBV9	TRBJ2-7	NA	NA	CASSGAGYEQYF	TGTGCCAGCAGCGGAGCAGGCTACGAGCAGTACTTC
TRBV28	TRBJ1-2	NA	few	CASSLPGNNYGYTF	TGTGCCAGCAGTTTACCGGGGAATAACTATGGCTACACCTTC
TRBV5-1	TRBJ2-1	TRBD2	NA	CASSRQLAGGYNEQFF	TGCGCCAGCAGCCGCCAACTAGCGGGAGGATACAATGAGCAGTTCTTC
TRBV28	TRBJ1-3	NA	NA	CASSLWGMRESGNTIYF	TGTGCCAGCAGTTTATGGGGGATGAGGGAGTCTGGAAACACCATATATTTT
TRBV5-1	TRBJ2-2	NA	NA	CASSLSGGNTGELFF	TGCGCCAGCAGCCTCTCCGGCGGCAACACCGGGGAGCTGTTTTTT
TRBV19	TRBJ2-2	TRBD1	once	CASTWGTGTVTGELFF	TGTGCCAGTACCTGGGGGACAGGGACCGTCACCGGGGAGCTGTTTTTT
TRBV18	TRBJ1-2	TRBD1	NA	CASSPQDRGQGTF	TGTGCCAGCTCACCTCAGGACAGGGGGCAAGGAACCTTC
TRBV2	TRBJ2-5	NA	NA	CASGEKETQYF	TGTGCCAGCGGAGAGAAAGAGACCCAGTACTTC
TRBV19	TRBJ1-5	TRBD1	NA	CASSIRGAMYSNQPQHF	TGTGCCAGTAGTATCAGGGGGGCCATGTATAGCAATCAGCCCCAGCATTTT
TRBV30	TRBJ1-3	NA	NA	CAWSPSVGNTIYF	TGTGCCTGGAGTCCCTCAGTCGGAAACACCATATATTTT
TRBV11-2	TRBJ2-7	TRBD1	NA	CASSLDRVHEQYF	TGTGCCAGCAGCTTGGACAGGGTGCACGAGCAGTACTTC
TRBV5-1	TRBJ1-4	NA	NA	CASSLRGINEKLFF	TGCGCCAGCAGCTTGCGAGGGATTAATGAAAAACTGTTTTTT
TRBV5-1	TRBJ2-3	NA	NA	CASSLEGSAAFGVQYF	TGCGCCAGCAGCTTGGAAGGTAGCGCCGCGTTTGGTGTGCAGTATTTT
TRBV19	TRBJ1-1	NA	NA	CASTLVGRSEAFF	TGTGCCAGTACCCTGGTAGGGAGGTCTGAAGCTTTCTTT
TRBV5-1	TRBJ2-5	NA	NA	CASSLTGEEYF	TGCGCCAGCAGCTTGACCGGGGAGGAGTACTTC
TRBV7-9	TRBJ2-1	NA	NA	CASSLVAGREQFF	TGTGCCAGCAGCTTAGTGGCGGGGAGGGAGCAGTTCTTC
TRBV6-6	TRBJ2-5	NA	NA	CASSTPGLKTQYF	TGTGCCAGCAGTACCCCTGGGCTGAAGACCCAGTACTTC
TRBV7-3	TRBJ1-1	TRBD1	NA	CASSSLETRTGDTEAFF	TGTGCCAGCAGCTCCTTGGAAACTCGGACAGGGGACACTGAAGCTTTCTTT
TRBV7-2	TRBJ2-3	TRBD2	NA	CASSGGTSGLTDTQYF	TGTGCCAGCAGCGGGGGGACTAGCGGACTCACAGATACGCAGTATTTT
TRBV18	TRBJ2-3	TRBD2	NA	CASSLTSGRSADTQYF	TGTGCCAGCTCGCTGACTAGCGGGAGGTCGGCAGATACGCAGTATTTT
TRBV6-5	TRBJ2-1	TRBD2	NA	CASSSLAGQPHEQFF	TGTGCCAGCAGTTCACTAGCGGGACAGCCCCATGAGCAGTTCTTC
TRBV5-4	TRBJ1-2	TRBD1	NA	CASTNRGNNGYTF	TGTGCCAGCACCAACAGGGGTAACAATGGCTACACCTTC
TRBV19	TRBJ2-1	NA	NA	CASTSVVKGSYNEQFF	TGTGCCAGTACCTCCGTGGTCAAGGGGTCCTACAATGAGCAGTTCTTC
TRBV7-6	TRBJ1-6	TRBD1	NA	CASSLGQGAHSPLHF	TGTGCCAGCAGCTTAGGGCAGGGGGCCCATTCACCCCTCCACTTT
TRBV7-9	TRBJ2-3	TRBD1	once	CASSTDRGQDTQYF	TGTGCCAGCAGCACGGACAGGGGGCAAGATACGCAGTATTTT
TRBV14	TRBJ1-2	NA	medium-sized	CASSRGGGAEGYGYTF	TGTGCCAGCAGCAGAGGGGGGGGCGCCGAGGGCTATGGCTACACCTTC
TRBV5-4	TRBJ1-5	NA	NA	CASSLSQGQPQHF	TGTGCCAGCAGCTTGTCACAGGGTCAGCCCCAGCATTTT
TRBV11-3	TRBJ2-7	NA	NA	CASSQGSSTGEQYF	TGTGCCAGCAGCCAAGGGAGTAGCACGGGCGAGCAGTACTTC
TRBV6-5	TRBJ1-2	NA	few	CASRPLSRGYTF	TGTGCCAGCAGACCCTTAAGCCGTGGCTACACCTTC
TRBV5-5	TRBJ1-5	NA	NA	CASSLYDQPQHF	TGTGCCAGCAGCTTGTATGATCAGCCCCAGCATTTT
TRBV29-1	TRBJ2-1	TRBD2	NA	CSGEGLSYNEQFF	TGCAGCGGAGAGGGACTATCCTACAATGAGCAGTTCTTC
TRBV30	TRBJ2-2	NA	NA	CAWRWGRRTGELFF	TGTGCCTGGAGATGGGGGCGTCGGACCGGGGAGCTGTTTTTT
TRBV13	TRBJ1-4	NA	NA	CASSRTGSFDEKLFF	TGTGCCAGCAGTCGTACCGGGTCTTTTGATGAAAAACTGTTTTTT
TRBV19	TRBJ2-3	NA	NA	CASSGSRMGTDTQYF	TGTGCCAGTAGTGGATCTAGAATGGGCACAGATACGCAGTATTTT
TRBV5-1	TRBJ2-5	NA	NA	CASSLGGGRVQETQYF	TGCGCCAGCAGCTTGGGGGGCGGCAGGGTACAAGAGACCCAGTACTTC
TRBV6-4	TRBJ2-1	TRBD2	NA	CASSDRFSGIHEQFF	TGTGCCAGCAGTGACCGATTTAGCGGGATCCATGAGCAGTTCTTC
TRBV27	TRBJ1-2	TRBD1	NA	CASSATGTGDPNYGYTF	TGTGCCAGCAGTGCCACCGGGACAGGGGATCCGAACTATGGCTACACCTTC
TRBV9	TRBJ2-7	TRBD2	once	CASARGDPMDEQYF	TGTGCCAGCGCCCGGGGGGACCCCATGGACGAGCAGTACTTC
TRBV19	TRBJ1-2	NA	NA	CASSPHRGRDLDYGYTF	TGTGCCAGTAGTCCACACCGGGGGAGGGATCTAGACTATGGCTACACCTTC
TRBV6-6	TRBJ2-4	TRBD2	NA	CVSRGLAENKNIQYF	TGTGTCAGCAGGGGACTAGCGGAGAACAAAAACATTCAGTACTTC